The entry below describes one TCR beta chain. The target antigen is unknown. Germline V gene sequence: CDR1 SGHTA, CDR2 FQGNSA. With V trimmed by 5 bases and J by 2 bases, 6 bases remained unmatched. This CDR3 contains 14 residues. Using RNA template, CDR3s of TCR alpha and beta were amplified with iRepertoire arm-PCR. TCRdb reprocessed the multiplex PCR reads with MiXCR, giving one entry per CDR3 protein. The sample records around 350,000 distinct CDR3 sequences, around 38% being singletons. The data stem from a study of glioma-infiltrating T cells. On the study more broadly: Blood libraries targeted roughly 4.5- to 11-fold coverage of about a million T cells. Overall study results and limits: Shared blood CDR3 signature motifs marked patients with low tissue-blood divergence. Tissue and blood shared very few CDR3 sequences. Above-expected tissue-blood divergence occurred in all gliomas, most in low-grade ones.

This chain uses TRBV7-2 with TRBJ2-7; 7 nucleotides agree with TRBD2. This clonotype was obtained from a human donor with low-grade glioma or glioblastoma, undergoing nonglioma brain surgery, or in good health (not recorded which). The sample comprised glioma tissue, nonneoplastic brain tissue, or PBMCs (not recorded which). The CDR3 bases are TGTGCCAGCAGCCTCCGCGGACTAGCCTACGAGCAGTACTTC. This encodes CASSLRGLAYEQYF.